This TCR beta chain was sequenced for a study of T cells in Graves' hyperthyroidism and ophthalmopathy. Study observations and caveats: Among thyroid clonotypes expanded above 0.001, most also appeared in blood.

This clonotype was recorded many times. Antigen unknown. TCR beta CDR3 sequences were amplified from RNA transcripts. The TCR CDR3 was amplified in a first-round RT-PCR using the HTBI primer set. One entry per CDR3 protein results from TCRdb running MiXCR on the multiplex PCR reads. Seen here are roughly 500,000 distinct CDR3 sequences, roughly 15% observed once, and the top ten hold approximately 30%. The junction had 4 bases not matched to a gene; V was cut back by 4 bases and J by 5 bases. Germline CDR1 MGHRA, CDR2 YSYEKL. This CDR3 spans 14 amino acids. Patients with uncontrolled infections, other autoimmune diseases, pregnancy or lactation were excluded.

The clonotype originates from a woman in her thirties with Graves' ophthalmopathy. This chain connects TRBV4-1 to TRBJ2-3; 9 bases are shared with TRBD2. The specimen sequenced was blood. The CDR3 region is CASSPRTSVDTQYF. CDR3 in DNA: TGCGCCAGCAGCCCCCGGACTAGCGTAGATACGCAGTATTTT.